This T cell receptor (beta chain) was retrieved from a study of cytomegalovirus exposure and HLA in healthy donors. For the study at large: Earlier results showed 90 million to 120 million unique TCR beta sequences derived from some 190 million T cells.

The study ran its PCR with 60 Vbeta and 13 Jbeta primers. TCRdb keeps only in-frame clones here, not all; method: immunoSEQ multiplex PCR. This sample has under 200,000 clones, with about four fifths found just once. CDR3 length: 13 amino acids. The germline V gene encodes CDR1 KGHSH and CDR2 LQKENI. V was clipped by 2 bases and J by 5 bases, with 8 bases between them. The clonotype comes from a woman between 50 and 59 years old in good health and CMV-seropositive. V is TRBV18 and J is TRBJ2-3; TRBD2 might be the D (5 bases). Sequencing input: PBMCs. CDR3 bases: TGTGCCAGCTCACCAGACACTAGAGATACGCAGTATTTT. Protein: CASSPDTRDTQYF.